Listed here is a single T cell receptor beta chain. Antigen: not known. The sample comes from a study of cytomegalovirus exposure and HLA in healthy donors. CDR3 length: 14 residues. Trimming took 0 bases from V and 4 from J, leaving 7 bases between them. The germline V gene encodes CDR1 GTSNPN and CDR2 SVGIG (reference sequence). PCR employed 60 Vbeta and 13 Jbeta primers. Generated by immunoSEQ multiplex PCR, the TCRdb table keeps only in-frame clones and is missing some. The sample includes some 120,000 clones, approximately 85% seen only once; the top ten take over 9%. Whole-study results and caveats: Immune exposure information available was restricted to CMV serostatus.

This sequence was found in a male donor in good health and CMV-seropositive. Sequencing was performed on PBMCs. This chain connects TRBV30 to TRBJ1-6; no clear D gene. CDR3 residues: CAWSVGSYNSPLHF. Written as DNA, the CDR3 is TGTGCCTGGAGTGTGGGCAGTTATAATTCACCCCTCCACTTT.